Given below is one T cell receptor (beta chain) in context. Other DNA sequences in the sample encode the same CDR3. Per germline, CDR1 SGHRS and CDR2 YFSETQ. Trimming left V 0 bases short and J 4 bases short, with 14 bases between. CDR3 length: 16 amino acids. The data were obtained in a study of shared clonotypes between healthy human individuals. Donors included only healthy HIV-negative adults lacking recent acute infections or vaccinations. Over several immunoSEQ plates, each subset's genomic DNA was distributed in even portions. Repertoires were generated with immunoSEQ multiplex PCR, while TCRdb's copy carries only in-frame clones and drops some. Of about 2.4 million clones detected, under 95% appear once; the ten largest clones hold around 0.37%.

The sample comprised naive CD4+ T cells from PBMCs. Subset denoted: CD45RA+ positively selected. The rearrangement uses TRBV5-1 and TRBJ2-1; D may match TRBD1 or TRBD2 (5 bases each). The sequence was obtained from a man aged 18 to 30 in good health. Some clones in this sample may be carry-over from other donors' samples. The CDR3 region is CASSLAPGTSYNEQFF. CDR3 in DNA: TGCGCCAGCAGCTTGGCTCCCGGGACCTCATACAATGAGCAGTTCTTC.